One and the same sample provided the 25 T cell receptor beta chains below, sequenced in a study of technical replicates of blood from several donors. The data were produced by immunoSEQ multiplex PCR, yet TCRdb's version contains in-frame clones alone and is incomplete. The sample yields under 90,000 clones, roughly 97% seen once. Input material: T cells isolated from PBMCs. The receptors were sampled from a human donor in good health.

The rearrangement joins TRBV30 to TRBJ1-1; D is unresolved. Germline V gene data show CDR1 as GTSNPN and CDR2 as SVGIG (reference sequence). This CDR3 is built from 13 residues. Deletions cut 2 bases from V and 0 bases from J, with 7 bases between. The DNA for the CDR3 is TGTGCCTGGAGTCAGGAACTGAACACTGAAGCTTTCTTT. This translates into CAWSQELNTEAFF. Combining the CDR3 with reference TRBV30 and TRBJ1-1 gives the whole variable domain SQTIHQWPATLVQPVGSPLSLECTVEGTSNPNLYWYRQAAGRGLQLLFYSVGIGQISSEVPQNLSASRPQDRQFILSSKKLLLSDSGFYLCAWSQELNTEAFFGQGTRLTVV.

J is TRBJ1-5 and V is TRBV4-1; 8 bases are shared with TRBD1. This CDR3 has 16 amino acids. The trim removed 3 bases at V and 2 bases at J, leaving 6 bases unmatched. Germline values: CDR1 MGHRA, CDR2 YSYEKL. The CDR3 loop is CASSQPTGAGNQPQHF. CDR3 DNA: TGCGCCAGCAGCCAGCCGACAGGGGCGGGCAATCAGCCCCAGCATTTT.

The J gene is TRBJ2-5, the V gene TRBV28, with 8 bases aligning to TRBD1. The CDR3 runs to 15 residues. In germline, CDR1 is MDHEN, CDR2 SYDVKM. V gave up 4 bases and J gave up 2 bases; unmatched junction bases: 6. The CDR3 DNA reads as TGTGCCAGCAGTTCCTCTGGACAGGGACAAGAGACCCAGTACTTC. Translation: CASSSSGQGQETQYF. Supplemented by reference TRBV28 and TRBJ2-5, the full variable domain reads DVKVTQSSRYLVKRTGEKVFLECVQDMDHENMFWYRQDPGLGLRLIYFSYDVKMKEKGDIPEGYSVSREKKERFSLILESASTNQTSMYLCASSSSGQGQETQYFGPGTRLLVL.

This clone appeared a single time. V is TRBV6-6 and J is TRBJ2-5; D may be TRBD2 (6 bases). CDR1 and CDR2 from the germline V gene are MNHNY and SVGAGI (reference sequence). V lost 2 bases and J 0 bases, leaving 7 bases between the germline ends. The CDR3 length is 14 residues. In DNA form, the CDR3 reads TGTGCCAGCAGTTACCGGGGGAACCAAGAGACCCAGTACTTC. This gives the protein CASSYRGNQETQYF.

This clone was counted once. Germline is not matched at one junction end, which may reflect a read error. CDR3 DNA: TGCGCCAGCAGCGAAGAACTACAGGGATACTACAATGAGCAGTTCTTC. It codes for CASSEELQGYYNEQFF. V usage is TRBV4-1 and J usage is TRBJ2-1; TRBD1 might be the D (6 bases). This CDR3 region has 16 residues. The V gene's germline CDR1 is MGHRA and CDR2 YSYEKL.

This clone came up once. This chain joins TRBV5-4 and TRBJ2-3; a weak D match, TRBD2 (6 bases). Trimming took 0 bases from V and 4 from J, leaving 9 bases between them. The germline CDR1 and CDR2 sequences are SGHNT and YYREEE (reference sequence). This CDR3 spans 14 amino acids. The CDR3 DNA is TGTGCCAGCAGCTTGGGCTGGGGGGCAGATACGCAGTATTTT. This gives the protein CASSLGWGADTQYF. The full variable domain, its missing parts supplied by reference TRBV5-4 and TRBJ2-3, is ETGVTQSPTHLIKTRGQQVTLRCSSQSGHNTVSWYQQALGQGPQFIFQYYREEENGRGNFPPRFSGLQFPNYSSELNVNALELDDSALYLCASSLGWGADTQYFGPGTRLTVL.

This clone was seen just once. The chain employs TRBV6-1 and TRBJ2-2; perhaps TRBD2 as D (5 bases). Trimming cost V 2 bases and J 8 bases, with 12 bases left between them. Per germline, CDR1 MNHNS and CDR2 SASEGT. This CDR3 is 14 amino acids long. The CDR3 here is CASSERGRGGELFF. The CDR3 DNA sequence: TGTGCCAGCAGTGAAAGAGGACGGGGAGGGGAGCTGTTTTTT.

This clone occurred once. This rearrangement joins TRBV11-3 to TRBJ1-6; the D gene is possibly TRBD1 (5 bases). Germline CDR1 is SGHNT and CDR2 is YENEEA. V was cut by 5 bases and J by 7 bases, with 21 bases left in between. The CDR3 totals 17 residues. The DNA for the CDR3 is TGTGCCAGCAGCACGGCTTCCCGGGAGGGGCCAAATTCACCCCTCCACTTT. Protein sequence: CASSTASREGPNSPLHF.

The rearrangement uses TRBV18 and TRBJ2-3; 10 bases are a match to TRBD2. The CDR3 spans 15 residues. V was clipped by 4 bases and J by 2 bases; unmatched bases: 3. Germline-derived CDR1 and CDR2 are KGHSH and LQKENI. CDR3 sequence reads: CASSLLAGITDTQYF. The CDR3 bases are TGTGCCAGCTCACTACTAGCGGGGATCACAGATACGCAGTATTTT.

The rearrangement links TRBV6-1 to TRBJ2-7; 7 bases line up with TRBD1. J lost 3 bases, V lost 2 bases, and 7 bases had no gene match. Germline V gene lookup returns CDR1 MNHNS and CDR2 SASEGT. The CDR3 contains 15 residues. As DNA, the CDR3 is TGTGCCAGCAGTGAACGGCGGACAGGAAGCTACGAGCAGTACTTC. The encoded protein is CASSERRTGSYEQYF.

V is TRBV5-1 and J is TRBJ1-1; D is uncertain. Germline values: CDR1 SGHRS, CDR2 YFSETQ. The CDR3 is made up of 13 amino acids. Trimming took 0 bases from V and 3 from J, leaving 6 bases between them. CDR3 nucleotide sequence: TGCGCCAGCAGCTTGGCCGGGGACACTGAAGCTTTCTTT. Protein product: CASSLAGDTEAFF.

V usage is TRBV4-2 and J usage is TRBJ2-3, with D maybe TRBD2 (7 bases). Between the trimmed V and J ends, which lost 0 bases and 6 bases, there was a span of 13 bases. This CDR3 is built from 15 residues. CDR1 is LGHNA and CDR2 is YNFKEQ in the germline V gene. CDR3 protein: CASSQESGTFDTQYF. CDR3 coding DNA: TGTGCCAGCAGCCAAGAAAGCGGGACATTTGATACGCAGTATTTT.

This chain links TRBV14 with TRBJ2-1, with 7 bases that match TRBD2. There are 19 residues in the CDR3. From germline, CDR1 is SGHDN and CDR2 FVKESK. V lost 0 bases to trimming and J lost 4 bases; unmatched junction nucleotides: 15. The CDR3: CASSQDGTASGIFYNEQFF. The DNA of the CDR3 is TGTGCCAGCAGCCAAGATGGGACGGCTAGCGGTATCTTTTACAATGAGCAGTTCTTC.

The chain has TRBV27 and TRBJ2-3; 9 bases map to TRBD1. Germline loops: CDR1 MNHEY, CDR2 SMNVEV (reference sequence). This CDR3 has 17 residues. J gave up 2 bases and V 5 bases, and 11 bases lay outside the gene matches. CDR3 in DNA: TGTGCCAGCAGTCTAATTGGGGGACAGGGTTACACAGATACGCAGTATTTT. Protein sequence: CASSLIGGQGYTDTQYF.

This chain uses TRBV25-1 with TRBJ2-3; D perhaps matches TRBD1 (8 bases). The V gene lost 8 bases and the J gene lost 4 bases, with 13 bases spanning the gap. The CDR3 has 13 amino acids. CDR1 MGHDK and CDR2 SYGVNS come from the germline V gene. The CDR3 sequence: CASQGAGADTQYF. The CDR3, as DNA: TGTGCCAGCCAGGGGGCGGGAGCAGATACGCAGTATTTT. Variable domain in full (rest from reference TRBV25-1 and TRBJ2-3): EADIYQTPRYLVIGTGKKITLECSQTMGHDKMYWYQQDPGMELHLIHYSYGVNSTEKGDLSSESTVSRIRTEHFPLTLESARPSHTSQYLCASQGAGADTQYFGPGTRLTVL.

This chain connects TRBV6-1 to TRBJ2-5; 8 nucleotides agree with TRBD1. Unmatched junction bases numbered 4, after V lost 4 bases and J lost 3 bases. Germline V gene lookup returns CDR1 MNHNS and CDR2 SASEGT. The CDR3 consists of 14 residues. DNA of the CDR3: TGTGCCAGCAGTGTCCAGGGGGCAAAAGAGACCCAGTACTTC. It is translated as CASSVQGAKETQYF.

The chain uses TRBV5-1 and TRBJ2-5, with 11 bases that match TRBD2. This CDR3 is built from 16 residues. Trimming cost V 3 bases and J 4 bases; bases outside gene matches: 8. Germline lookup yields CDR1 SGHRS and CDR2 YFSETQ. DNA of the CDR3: TGCGCCAGCAGCTCTTCTAGCGGGGGGAGGGTAGAGACCCAGTACTTC. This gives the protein CASSSSSGGRVETQYF.

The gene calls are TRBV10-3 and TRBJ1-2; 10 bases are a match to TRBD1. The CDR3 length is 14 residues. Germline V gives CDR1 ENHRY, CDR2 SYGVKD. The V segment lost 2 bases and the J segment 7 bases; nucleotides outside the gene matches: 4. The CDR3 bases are TGTGCCATCAGTGAGCGGGACAGGGGAGCTGGCTACACCTTC. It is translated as CAISERDRGAGYTF.

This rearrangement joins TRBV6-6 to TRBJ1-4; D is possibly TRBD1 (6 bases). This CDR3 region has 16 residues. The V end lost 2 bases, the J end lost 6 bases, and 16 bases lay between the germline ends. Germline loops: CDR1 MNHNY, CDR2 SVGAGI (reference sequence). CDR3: CASSYASQGMDEKLFF. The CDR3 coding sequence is TGTGCCAGCAGTTACGCCTCACAGGGTATGGATGAAAAACTGTTTTTT.

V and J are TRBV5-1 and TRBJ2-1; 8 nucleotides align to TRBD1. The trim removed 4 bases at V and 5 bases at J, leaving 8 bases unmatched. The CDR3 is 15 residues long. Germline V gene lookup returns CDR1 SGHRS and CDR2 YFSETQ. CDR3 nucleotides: TGCGCCAGCAGCACCGAACCGACAGGGGACAATGAGCAGTTCTTC. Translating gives CASSTEPTGDNEQFF.

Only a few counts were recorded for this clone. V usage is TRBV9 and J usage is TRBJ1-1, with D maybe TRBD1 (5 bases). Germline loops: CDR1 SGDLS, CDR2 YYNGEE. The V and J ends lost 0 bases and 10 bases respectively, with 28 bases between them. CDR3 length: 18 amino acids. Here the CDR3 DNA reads TGTGCCAGCAGCGTAGGACCCGAGGGAGGAAGGGGCCCACGAGGAGCTTTCTTT. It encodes CASSVGPEGGRGPRGAFF.

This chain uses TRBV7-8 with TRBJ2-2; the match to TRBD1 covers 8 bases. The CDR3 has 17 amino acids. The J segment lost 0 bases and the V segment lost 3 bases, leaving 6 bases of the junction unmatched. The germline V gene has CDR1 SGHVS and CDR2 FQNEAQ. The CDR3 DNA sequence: TGTGCCAGCAGCTTTCCAGGGGGCAGACCGAACACCGGGGAGCTGTTTTTT. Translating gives CASSFPGGRPNTGELFF.

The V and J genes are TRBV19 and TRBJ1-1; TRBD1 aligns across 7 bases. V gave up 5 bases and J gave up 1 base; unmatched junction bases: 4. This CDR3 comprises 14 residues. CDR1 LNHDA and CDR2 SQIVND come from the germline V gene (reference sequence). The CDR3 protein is CASSFGTANTEAFF. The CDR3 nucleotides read TGTGCCAGTAGTTTCGGGACAGCGAACACTGAAGCTTTCTTT.

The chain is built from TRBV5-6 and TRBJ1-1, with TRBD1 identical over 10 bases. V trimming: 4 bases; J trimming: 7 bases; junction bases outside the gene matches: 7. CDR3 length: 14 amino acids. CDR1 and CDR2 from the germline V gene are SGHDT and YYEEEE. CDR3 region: CASSTGTGDGEAFF. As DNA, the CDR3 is TGTGCCAGCAGCACGGGGACAGGGGATGGTGAAGCTTTCTTT. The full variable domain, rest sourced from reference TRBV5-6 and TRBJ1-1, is DAGVTQSPTHLIKTRGQQVTLRCSPKSGHDTVSWYQQALGQGPQFIFQYYEEEERQRGNFPDRFSGHQFPNYSSELNVNALLLGDSALYLCASSTGTGDGEAFFGQGTRLTVV.

The CDR3 DNA reads as TGTGCCAGTAGTATCCTCTGGGACACAATCGATGGCTACACCTTC. Its translation is CASSILWDTIDGYTF. The V and J genes are TRBV19 and TRBJ1-2, with D possibly matching TRBD1 (6 bases). Trimming removed 3 bases at V and 6 bases at J, with 17 bases between. CDR1 LNHDA and CDR2 SQIVND come from the germline V gene (reference sequence). This CDR3 is 15 amino acids long. Full variable domain (remainder filled in from reference TRBV19 and TRBJ1-2): DGGITQSPKYLFRKEGQNVTLSCEQNLNHDAMYWYRQDPGQGLRLIYYSQIVNDFQKGDIAEGYSVSREKKESFPLTVTSAQKNPTAFYLCASSILWDTIDGYTFGSGTRLTVV.